The 2 T cell receptor beta chains presented below share a single source sample, sequenced in a study of low-dose radiotherapy and immunotherapy resistance in tumors. TCR amplification used roughly 21 PCR cycles, a constant-region primer and a V-primer adapter. MiXCR was run by TCRdb on the reads, yielding one entry per CDR3 protein. The repertoire holds 40,000 to 65,000 distinct CDR3 sequences, with around a third as singletons. The time point is: after trial treatment. Documented treatment: LDRT plus nivolumab, ipilimumab, low-dose cyclophosphamide and aspirin (RACIN trial). Sequenced here: PBMCs, sampled after low-dose radiotherapy plus immunotherapy. The receptors originated from a male donor with rectosigmoid adenocarcinoma.

CDR3 nucleotide sequence: TGTGCCAGCAGCCAAGATAGGACGGTACCGCCTTGCAATCAGCCCCAGCATTTT. Amino acids: CASSQDRTVPPCNQPQHF. The V gene is TRBV14, the J gene TRBJ1-5; D uncertain. Trimming shortened V by 0 bases and J by 2 bases, and 17 bases separated the two germline ends. CDR1 is SGHDN and CDR2 is FVKESK in the germline V gene. This CDR3 has 18 residues.

This clonotype was detected ten times or more. The J gene is TRBJ1-5, the V gene TRBV28; 9 bases are shared with TRBD1. Trimming cost V 2 bases and J 7 bases; bases outside gene matches: 6. This CDR3 comprises 15 residues. Germline assignment: CDR1 MDHEN and CDR2 SYDVKM. This CDR3 is CASSLARDRVQPQHF. The DNA for the CDR3 is TGTGCCAGCAGTTTAGCCCGGGACAGGGTCCAGCCCCAGCATTTT.